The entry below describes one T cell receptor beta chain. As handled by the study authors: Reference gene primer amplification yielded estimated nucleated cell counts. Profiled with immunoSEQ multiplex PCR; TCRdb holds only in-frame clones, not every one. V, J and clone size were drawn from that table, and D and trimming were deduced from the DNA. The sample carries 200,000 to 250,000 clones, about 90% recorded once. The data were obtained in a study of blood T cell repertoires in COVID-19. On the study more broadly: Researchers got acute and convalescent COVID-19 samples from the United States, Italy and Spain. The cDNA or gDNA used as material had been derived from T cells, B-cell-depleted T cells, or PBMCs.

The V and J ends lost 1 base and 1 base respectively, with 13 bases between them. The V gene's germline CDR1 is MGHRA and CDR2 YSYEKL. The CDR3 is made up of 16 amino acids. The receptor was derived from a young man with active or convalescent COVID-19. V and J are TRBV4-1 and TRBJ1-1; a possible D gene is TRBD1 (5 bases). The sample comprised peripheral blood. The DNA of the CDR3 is TGCGCCAGCAGCCAAGCGGGGGACCGGGCGAACACTGAAGCTTTCTTT. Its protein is CASSQAGDRANTEAFF.